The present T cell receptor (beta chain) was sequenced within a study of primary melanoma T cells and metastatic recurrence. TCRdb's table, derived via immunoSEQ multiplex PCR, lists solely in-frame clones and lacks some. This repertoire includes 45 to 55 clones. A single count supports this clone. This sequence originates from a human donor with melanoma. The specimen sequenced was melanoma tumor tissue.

The CDR3 sequence: CASRQGQIRGYTF. The DNA for the CDR3 is TGCGCCAGCAGGCAAGGACAGATTAGGGGCTACACCTTC. This chain joins TRBV23-1 and TRBJ1-2; TRBD1 might be the D (6 bases). TRBV23-1 is designated an ORF whose function remains uncertain. The length of the CDR3 is 13 residues. Deletions cut 6 bases from V and 8 bases from J, with 16 bases between.